The 14 T cell receptor beta chains reported below all come from one sample, sequenced in a study of vaccination and CD4 T cells after COVID-19. Scientists ran DNA taken from cultured CD4+ T cells through the Oncomine TCR Beta short-read assay for sequencing. One entry per CDR3 protein results from TCRdb running MiXCR on the PCR reads. In the table there are roughly 20,000 distinct CDR3 sequences, roughly 40% of which are singletons. As to treatment: approximately nine-day PBMC culture with coronavirus spike peptide pools or control peptides (ViraFEST assay). No antigen has been assigned to these receptors. Sequencing used CD4+ T cells from blood, cultured in vitro, obtained before SARS-CoV-2 vaccination. The receptor set was obtained from a human donor who received a COVID-19 vaccine.

This chain connects TRBV23-1 to TRBJ2-5; TRBD2 matches at 7 bases. TRBV23-1 is noted as an ORF with a role that remains uncertain. The CDR3 sequence is 15 residues long. J was trimmed by 5 bases and V by 1 base; bases with no gene match: 7. CDR3 sequence reads: CASSQFAREGETQYF. As DNA, the CDR3 is TGCGCCAGCAGTCAATTCGCCAGGGAGGGGGAGACCCAGTACTTC.

The chain joins TRBV20-1 to TRBJ1-2; 9 nucleotides line up with TRBD1. The germline V gene encodes CDR1 DFQATT and CDR2 SNEGSKA (reference sequence). The CDR3 totals 12 residues. The chain's CDR3 is CSAGQGYDGYTF. As DNA, the CDR3 is TGCAGCGCCGGACAGGGGTATGATGGCTACACCTTC.

The V and J genes are TRBV2 and TRBJ2-5; possibly TRBD2 for D (5 bases). This CDR3 region has 16 residues. Between the trimmed V and J ends, which lost 7 bases and 10 bases, there was a span of 28 bases. The V gene's germline CDR1 is SNHLY and CDR2 FYNNEI. CDR3 sequence reads: CASTSARQTSSGGQYF. The DNA of the CDR3 is TGTGCCAGCACCTCTGCTCGGCAGACTTCAAGTGGAGGCCAGTACTTC.

This chain joins TRBV5-4 and TRBJ2-7; TRBD1 matches at 10 bases. CDR1 is SGHNT, CDR2 YYREEE, per germline (reference sequence). V dropped 4 bases and J dropped 5; count of bases not matched to a gene: 3. The CDR3 runs to 13 residues. The CDR3: CASSPTGGNEQYF. In DNA form, the CDR3 reads TGTGCCAGCAGCCCGACAGGGGGCAACGAGCAGTACTTC.

This clonotype was detected a few times. This chain joins TRBV25-1 and TRBJ2-2; TRBD1 is a possible D gene (5 bases). Trimming removed 8 bases from V and 5 bases from J, with 18 bases in between. This CDR3 has 15 amino acids. Germline V gene sequence: CDR1 MGHDK, CDR2 SYGVNS. In nucleotides, the CDR3 is TGTGCCAGCCCCTTGATGGCAGGGTGGACCGGGGAGCTGTTTTTT. This translates into CASPLMAGWTGELFF.

The rearrangement joins TRBV7-7 to TRBJ2-1, with a tentative D call TRBD2 (5 bases). The CDR3 is 13 residues long. CDR1 and CDR2 (germline): SSHAT, FNYEAQ (reference sequence). V was pared by 2 bases and J by 5 bases, with 7 bases between. CDR3 bases: TGTGCCAGCAGCTTATTGCGGGACAATGAGCAGTTCTTC. It encodes CASSLLRDNEQFF.

V is TRBV12-3 or TRBV12-4 and J is TRBJ1-2; 7 nucleotides agree with TRBD1. This CDR3 is 17 amino acids long. V dropped 3 bases and J dropped 10; count of bases not matched to a gene: 20. The CDR3 DNA reads TGTGCCAGCAGTTTTAGTCTGTCAGGGGGTGGGGATATAGCCTACACCTTC. It yields the protein CASSFSLSGGGDIAYTF.

This clonotype came up a few times. V usage is TRBV6-1 and J usage is TRBJ1-2; TRBD1 agrees at 8 bases. Germline V gene data show CDR1 as MNHNS and CDR2 as SASEGT. The V segment lost 6 bases and the J segment 8 bases; nucleotides outside the gene matches: 8. The CDR3 has 13 residues. Written as DNA, the CDR3 is TGTGCCAGCAGCCCGGGACAGGCGGGCGGCTACACCTTC. The encoded protein is CASSPGQAGGYTF.

This clonotype was found a few times. The CDR3 here is CSAPGHFKRGGTDTQYF. CDR3 in DNA: TGCAGTGCTCCTGGGCATTTTAAGCGGGGGGGCACAGATACGCAGTATTTT. The chain joins TRBV20-1 to TRBJ2-3, with 9 bases fitting TRBD2. Germline V gives CDR1 DFQATT, CDR2 SNEGSKA (reference sequence). The CDR3 contains 17 residues. The V and J ends lost 5 bases and 1 base, in that order; junction bases with no gene match: 13.

This clonotype has a handful of counts. The chain links TRBV27 to TRBJ2-4, with 7 nucleotides matching TRBD1. The J segment lost 0 bases and the V segment lost 9 bases, leaving 5 bases of the junction unmatched. Germline V gene sequence: CDR1 MNHEY, CDR2 SMNVEV (reference sequence). The length of the CDR3 is 14 residues. CDR3 sequence: CARGTELAKNIQYF. The CDR3 DNA sequence: TGTGCCAGAGGGACAGAGCTAGCCAAAAACATTCAGTACTTC.

For this clonotype: Sequence at one end of the junction differs from germline and may be a read error. The chain recombines TRBV29-1 with TRBJ2-1; unclear D gene. Germline V gives CDR1 SQVTM, CDR2 ANQGSEA. The CDR3 is made up of 9 amino acids. DNA of the CDR3: TGCAGCGTTGAAGATCGACCAATCTTC. Protein: CSVEDRPIF.

This clonotype was seen a few times. This sequence joins TRBV18 and TRBJ2-6; 8 positions agree with TRBD1. Trimming cost V 4 bases and J 2 bases; bases outside gene matches: 10. The CDR3 has 18 residues. Germline lookup yields CDR1 KGHSH and CDR2 LQKENI. The CDR3 here is CASSRLVPGGAGANVLTF. CDR3 sequence (DNA): TGTGCCAGCTCACGACTGGTCCCAGGGGGCGCTGGGGCCAACGTCCTGACTTTC.

A few counts support this clonotype. CDR3 residues: CASSPLAGGRQETQYF. The CDR3 nucleotides read TGCGCCAGCAGCCCGCTAGCGGGGGGCCGGCAAGAGACCCAGTACTTC. This chain uses TRBV5-1 with TRBJ2-5, with 11 bases aligning to TRBD2. Germline loops: CDR1 SGHRS, CDR2 YFSETQ. The CDR3 has 16 residues. J gave up 2 bases and V 4 bases, and 7 bases lay outside the gene matches. The full variable domain, with the rest looked up from reference TRBV5-1 and TRBJ2-5, is KAGVTQTPRYLIKTRGQQVTLSCSPISGHRSVSWYQQTPGQGLQFLFEYFSETQRNKGNFPGRFSGRQFSNSRSEMNVSTLELGDSALYLCASSPLAGGRQETQYFGPGTRLLVL.

This chain joins TRBV2 and TRBJ1-4; maybe TRBD1 (5 bases). Germline V gives CDR1 SNHLY, CDR2 FYNNEI. V lost 6 bases and J lost 0, with 5 bases in between. This CDR3 is 13 amino acids long. This CDR3 is CASRTATNEKLFF. CDR3 nucleotides: TGTGCCAGCAGGACAGCAACTAATGAAAAACTGTTTTTT.